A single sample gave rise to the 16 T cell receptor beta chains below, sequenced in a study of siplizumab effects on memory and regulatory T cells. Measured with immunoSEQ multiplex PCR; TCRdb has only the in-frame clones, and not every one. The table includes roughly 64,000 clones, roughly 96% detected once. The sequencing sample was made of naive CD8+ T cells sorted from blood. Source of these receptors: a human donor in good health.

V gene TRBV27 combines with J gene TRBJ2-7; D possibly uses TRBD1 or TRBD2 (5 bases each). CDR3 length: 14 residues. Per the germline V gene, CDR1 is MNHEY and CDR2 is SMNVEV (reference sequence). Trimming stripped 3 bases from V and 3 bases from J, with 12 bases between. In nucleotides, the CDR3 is TGTGCCAGCAGTTTTGGGACCCCGAACTACGAGCAGTACTTC. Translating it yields CASSFGTPNYEQYF.

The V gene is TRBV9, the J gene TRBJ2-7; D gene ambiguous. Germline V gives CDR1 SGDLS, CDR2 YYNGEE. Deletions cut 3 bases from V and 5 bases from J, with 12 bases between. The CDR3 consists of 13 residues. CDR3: CASSGIRPHEQYF. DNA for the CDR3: TGTGCCAGCAGCGGGATTCGACCCCACGAGCAGTACTTC.

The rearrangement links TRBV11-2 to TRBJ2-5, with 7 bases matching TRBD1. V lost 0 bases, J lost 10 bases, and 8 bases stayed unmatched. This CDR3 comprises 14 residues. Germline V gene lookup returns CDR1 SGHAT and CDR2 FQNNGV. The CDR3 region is CASSLDRDRGDQYF. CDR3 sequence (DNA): TGTGCCAGCAGCTTAGACAGGGACAGAGGGGACCAGTACTTC.

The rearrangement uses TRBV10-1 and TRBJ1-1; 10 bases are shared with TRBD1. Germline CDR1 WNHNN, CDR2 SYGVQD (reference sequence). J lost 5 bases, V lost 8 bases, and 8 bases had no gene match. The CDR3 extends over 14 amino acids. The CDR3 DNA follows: TGCGCCAGCTCTGGGACAGGGGATGAGACTGAAGCTTTCTTT. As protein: CASSGTGDETEAFF.

Here the CDR3 DNA reads TGTGCCAGCAGTTTACGGGGGGCAGCTGAGCAGTTCTTC. Translating gives CASSLRGAAEQFF. The rearrangement uses TRBV27 and TRBJ2-1; TRBD2 might be the D (7 bases). Germline lookup yields CDR1 MNHEY and CDR2 SMNVEV (reference sequence). V was trimmed by 2 bases and J by 9 bases, leaving 11 bases between them. The CDR3 runs to 13 residues.

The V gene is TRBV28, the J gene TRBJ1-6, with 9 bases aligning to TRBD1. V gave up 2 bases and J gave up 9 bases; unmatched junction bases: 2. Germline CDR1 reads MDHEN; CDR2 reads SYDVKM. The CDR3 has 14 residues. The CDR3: CASSLGTGISPLHF. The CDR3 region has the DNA TGTGCCAGCAGTTTAGGGACAGGGATTTCACCCCTCCACTTT. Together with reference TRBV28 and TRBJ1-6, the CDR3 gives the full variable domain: DVKVTQSSRYLVKRTGEKVFLECVQDMDHENMFWYRQDPGLGLRLIYFSYDVKMKEKGDIPEGYSVSREKKERFSLILESASTNQTSMYLCASSLGTGISPLHFGNGTRLTVT.

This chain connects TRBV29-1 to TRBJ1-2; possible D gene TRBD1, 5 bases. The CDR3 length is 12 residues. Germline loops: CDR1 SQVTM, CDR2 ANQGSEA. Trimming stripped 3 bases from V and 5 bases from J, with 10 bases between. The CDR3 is CSVDSGMYGYTF. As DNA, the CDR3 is TGCAGCGTTGATTCAGGGATGTATGGCTACACCTTC.

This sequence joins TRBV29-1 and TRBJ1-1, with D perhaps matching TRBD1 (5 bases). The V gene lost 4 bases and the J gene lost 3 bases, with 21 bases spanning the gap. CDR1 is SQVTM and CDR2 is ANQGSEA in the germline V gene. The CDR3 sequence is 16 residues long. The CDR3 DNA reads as TGCAGCGTTGGGGGACTCCAGGGCACGGCCTACACTGAAGCTTTCTTT. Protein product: CSVGGLQGTAYTEAFF.

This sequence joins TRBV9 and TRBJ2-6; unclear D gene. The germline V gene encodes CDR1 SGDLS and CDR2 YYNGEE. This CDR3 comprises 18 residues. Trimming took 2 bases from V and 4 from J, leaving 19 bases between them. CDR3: CASSVPDAPQSGANVLTF. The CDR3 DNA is TGTGCCAGCAGCGTCCCGGATGCCCCGCAGTCGGGGGCCAACGTCCTGACTTTC.

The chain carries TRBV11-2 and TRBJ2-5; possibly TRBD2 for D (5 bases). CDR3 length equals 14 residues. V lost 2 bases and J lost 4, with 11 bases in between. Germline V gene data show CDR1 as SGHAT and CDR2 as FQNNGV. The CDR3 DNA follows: TGTGCCAGCAGCTTAATTAGCGCGGGAGAGACCCAGTACTTC. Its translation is CASSLISAGETQYF.

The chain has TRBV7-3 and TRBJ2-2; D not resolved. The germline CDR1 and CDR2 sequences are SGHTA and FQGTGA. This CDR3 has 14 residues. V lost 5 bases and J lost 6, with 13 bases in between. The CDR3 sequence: CASSPPNGAGELFF. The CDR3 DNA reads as TGTGCCAGCAGCCCACCAAATGGTGCCGGGGAGCTGTTTTTT.

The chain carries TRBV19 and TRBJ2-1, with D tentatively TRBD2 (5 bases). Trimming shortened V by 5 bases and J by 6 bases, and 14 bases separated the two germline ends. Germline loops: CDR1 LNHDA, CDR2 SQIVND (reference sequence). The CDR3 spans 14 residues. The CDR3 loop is CASSSTDWPNEQFF. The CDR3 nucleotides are TGTGCCAGTAGTTCGACGGACTGGCCCAATGAGCAGTTCTTC.

The DNA of the CDR3 is TGTGCCATCAGTGAAACACCGGGACTAGCCGCCCTTGAGCAGTACTTC. Translation: CAISETPGLAALEQYF. The chain uses TRBV10-3 and TRBJ2-7; 9 nucleotides align to TRBD2. The CDR3 length is 16 residues. V lost 3 bases, J lost 7 bases, and 13 bases stayed unmatched. Germline lookup yields CDR1 ENHRY and CDR2 SYGVKD.

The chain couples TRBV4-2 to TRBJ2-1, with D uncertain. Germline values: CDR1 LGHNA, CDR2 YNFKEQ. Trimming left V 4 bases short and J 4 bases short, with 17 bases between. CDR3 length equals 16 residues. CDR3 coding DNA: TGTGCCAGCAGCCCGCTGGCCGACTCGCAATACAATGAGCAGTTCTTC. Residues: CASSPLADSQYNEQFF.

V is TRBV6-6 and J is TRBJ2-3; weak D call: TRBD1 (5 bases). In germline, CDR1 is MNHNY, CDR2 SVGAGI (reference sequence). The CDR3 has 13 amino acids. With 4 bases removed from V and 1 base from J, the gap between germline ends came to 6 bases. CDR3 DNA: TGTGCCAGCAGTTGGGGCGGCACAGATACGCAGTATTTT. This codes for CASSWGGTDTQYF.

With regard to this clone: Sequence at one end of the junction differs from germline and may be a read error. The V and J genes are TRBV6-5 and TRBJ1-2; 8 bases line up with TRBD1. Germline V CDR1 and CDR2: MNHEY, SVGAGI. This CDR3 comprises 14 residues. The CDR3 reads CASSNSGQGYGYTF. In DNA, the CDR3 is TGTGCCAGCAGTAACTCCGGACAGGGCTATGGCTACACCTTC.